This T cell receptor beta chain was identified during a study of T cells in Graves' hyperthyroidism and ophthalmopathy. This clonotype turned up a few times. The CDR3 sequence is 14 residues long. With 3 bases removed from V and 11 bases from J, the gap between germline ends came to 15 bases. CDR1 SGDLS and CDR2 YYNGEE come from the germline V gene. TCR beta CDR3 regions were amplified from RNA transcripts. The HTBI primer set was used in a first-round RT-PCR of the TCR CDR3. MiXCR, applied by TCRdb to the multiplex PCR reads, yields one record per CDR3 protein. This sample yields around 420,000 distinct CDR3 sequences, of which approximately 15% are seen a single time; around 7.3% belongs to the top ten.

This clonotype was obtained from a woman under 30 with Graves' hyperthyroidism. Sequencing was performed on blood. The genes are TRBV9 and TRBJ1-6; a possible D gene is TRBD1 (6 bases). The CDR3 DNA is TGTGCCAGCAGCGCGAGGGGGTCCGACGCACCCCTCCACTTT. Translation gives CASSARGSDAPLHF.